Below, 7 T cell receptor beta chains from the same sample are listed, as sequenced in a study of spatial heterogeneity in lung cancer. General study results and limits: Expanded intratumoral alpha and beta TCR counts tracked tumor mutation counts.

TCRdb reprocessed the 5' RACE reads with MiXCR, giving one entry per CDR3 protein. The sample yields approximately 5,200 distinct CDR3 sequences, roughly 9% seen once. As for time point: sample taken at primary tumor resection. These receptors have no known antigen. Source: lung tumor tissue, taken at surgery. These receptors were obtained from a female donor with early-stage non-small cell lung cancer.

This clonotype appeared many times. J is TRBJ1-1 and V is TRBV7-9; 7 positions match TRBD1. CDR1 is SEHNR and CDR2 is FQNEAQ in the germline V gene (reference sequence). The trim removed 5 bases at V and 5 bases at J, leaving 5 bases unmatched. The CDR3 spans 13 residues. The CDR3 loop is CASSLTGDTEAFF. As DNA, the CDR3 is TGTGCCAGCAGCCTCACAGGGGATACTGAAGCTTTCTTT.

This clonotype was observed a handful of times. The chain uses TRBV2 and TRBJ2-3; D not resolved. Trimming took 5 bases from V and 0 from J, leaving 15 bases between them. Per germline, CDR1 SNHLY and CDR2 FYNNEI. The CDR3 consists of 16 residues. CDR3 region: CASSWAWPTSTDTQYF. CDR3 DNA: TGTGCCAGCAGTTGGGCATGGCCAACTAGCACAGATACGCAGTATTTT. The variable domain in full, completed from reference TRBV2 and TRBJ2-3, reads EPEVTQTPSHQVTQMGQEVILRCVPISNHLYFYWYRQILGQKVEFLVSFYNNEISEKSEIFDDQFSVERPDGSNFTLKIRSTKLEDSAMYFCASSWAWPTSTDTQYFGPGTRLTVL.

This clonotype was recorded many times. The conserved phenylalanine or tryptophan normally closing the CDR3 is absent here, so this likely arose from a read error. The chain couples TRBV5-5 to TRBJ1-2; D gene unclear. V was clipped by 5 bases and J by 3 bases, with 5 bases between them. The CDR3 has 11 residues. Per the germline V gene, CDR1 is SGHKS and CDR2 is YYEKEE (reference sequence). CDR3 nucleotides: TGTGCCAGCAGTTGGGACTATGGCTACACCGTC. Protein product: CASSWDYGYTV.

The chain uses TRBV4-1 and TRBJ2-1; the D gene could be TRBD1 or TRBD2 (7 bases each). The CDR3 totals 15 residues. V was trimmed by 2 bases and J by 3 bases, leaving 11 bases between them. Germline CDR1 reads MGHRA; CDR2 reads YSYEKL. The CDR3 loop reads CASSQSGGDYNEQFF. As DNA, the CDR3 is TGCGCCAGCAGCCAATCAGGGGGGGACTACAATGAGCAGTTCTTC.

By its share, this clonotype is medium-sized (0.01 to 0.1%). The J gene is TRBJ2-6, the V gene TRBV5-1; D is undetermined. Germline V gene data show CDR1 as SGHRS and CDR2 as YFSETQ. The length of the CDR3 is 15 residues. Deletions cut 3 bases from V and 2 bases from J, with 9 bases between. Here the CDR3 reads CASSSVLTGANVLTF. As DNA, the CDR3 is TGCGCCAGCAGCTCCGTTTTGACTGGGGCCAACGTCCTGACTTTC.

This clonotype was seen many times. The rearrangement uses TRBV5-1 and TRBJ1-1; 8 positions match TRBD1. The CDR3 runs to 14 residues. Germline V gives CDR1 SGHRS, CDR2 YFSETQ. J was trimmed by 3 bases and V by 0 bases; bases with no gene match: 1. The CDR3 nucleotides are TGCGCCAGCAGCTTGGGACAGGGGTACACTGAAGCTTTCTTT. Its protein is CASSLGQGYTEAFF.

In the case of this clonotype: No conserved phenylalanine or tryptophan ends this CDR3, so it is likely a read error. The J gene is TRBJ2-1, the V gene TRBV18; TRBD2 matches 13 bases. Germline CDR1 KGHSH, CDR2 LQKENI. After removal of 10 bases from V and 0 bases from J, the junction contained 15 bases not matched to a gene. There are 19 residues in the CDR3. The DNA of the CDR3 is TGTGCCACCTCTCGGTCTCCGGGACTAGCGGGAAGCTCCTACAATGAGCAGTTCTTG. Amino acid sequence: CATSRSPGLAGSSYNEQFL.